These 8 T cell receptor beta chains originate from one sample sequenced in a study of a mutant IDH1 vaccine in newly diagnosed glioma. Clones were read by immunoSEQ multiplex PCR, and TCRdb kept only the in-frame ones, dropping some. The table includes more than 60,000 clones, about 74% detected once. The sample's time point: week 35, safety follow-up. All doses held 300 ug of mutant IDH1 20-mer peptide, with topical imiquimod. These TCRs' antigens remain unknown. Material: PBMCs, obtained from a glioma patient whose treatment included an IDH1 peptide vaccine. These receptors came from a man aged 50 or older with glioma.

V usage is TRBV30 and J usage is TRBJ2-5; the match to TRBD2 covers 7 bases. J was trimmed by 5 bases and V by 0 bases; bases with no gene match: 0. This CDR3 is 12 amino acids long. In germline, CDR1 is GTSNPN, CDR2 SVGIG (reference sequence). The CDR3 loop reads CAWSVGGETQYF. The CDR3 coding sequence is TGTGCCTGGAGTGTGGGGGGGGAGACCCAGTACTTC.

V and J are TRBV10-3 and TRBJ1-6; possible D gene TRBD1, 5 bases. Trimming took 0 bases from V and 6 from J, leaving 12 bases between them. The CDR3 has 16 amino acids. Germline V gives CDR1 ENHRY, CDR2 SYGVKD. CDR3 in DNA: TGTGCCATCAGTGAGTCGGGGGTCGATGGTAATTCACCCCTCCACTTT. Its protein is CAISESGVDGNSPLHF.

This sequence joins TRBV7-9 and TRBJ1-2; 7 nucleotides agree with TRBD1. The CDR3 has 16 residues. The trim removed 0 bases at V and 4 bases at J, leaving 8 bases unmatched. Looked up from germline, CDR1 is SEHNR and CDR2 is FQNEAQ (reference sequence). CDR3 protein: CASSLANRGVIYGYTF. Here the CDR3 DNA reads TGTGCCAGCAGCTTAGCGAACAGGGGTGTCATCTATGGCTACACCTTC.

The J gene is TRBJ2-7, the V gene TRBV29-1, with D perhaps TRBD1 (6 bases). The V gene lost 1 base and the J gene lost 2 bases, with 18 bases spanning the gap. Germline CDR1 and CDR2: SQVTM and ANQGSEA. The CDR3 runs to 16 residues. The CDR3 DNA sequence: TGCAGCGTTGAAGCCCTTTCCCGGGCAGGGGCCTACGAGCAGTACTTC. This codes for CSVEALSRAGAYEQYF.

The J gene is TRBJ2-1, the V gene TRBV27, with a tentative D call TRBD2 (7 bases). Trimming took off 2 bases at V and 3 bases at J, with 11 bases between the two ends. CDR3 length: 15 residues. The germline gives CDR1 MNHEY, CDR2 SMNVEV (reference sequence). CDR3 nucleotide sequence: TGTGCCAGCAGTTTAACGGGGGGCGTCTACAATGAGCAGTTCTTC. This gives the protein CASSLTGGVYNEQFF.

CDR3 loop: CAISETGTPNTEAFF. The DNA of the CDR3 is TGTGCCATCAGTGAGACCGGGACACCGAACACTGAAGCTTTCTTT. This chain uses TRBV10-3 with TRBJ1-1; possible D gene TRBD1, 6 bases. Per the germline V gene, CDR1 is ENHRY and CDR2 is SYGVKD. This CDR3 is 15 amino acids long. Between the trimmed V and J ends, which lost 2 bases and 1 base, there was a span of 11 bases.

This chain links TRBV6-1 with TRBJ2-1; TRBD2 aligns across 14 bases. CDR1 and CDR2 from the germline V gene are MNHNS and SASEGT. The CDR3 is 15 residues long. Trimming cost V 6 bases and J 6 bases; bases outside gene matches: 4. The CDR3 DNA reads TGTGCCAGCAGCCCGGGACTAGCGGGGGCCAATGAGCAGTTCTTC. Residues: CASSPGLAGANEQFF.

This chain joins TRBV9 and TRBJ1-5; D ambiguous. Trimming left V 4 bases short and J 5 bases short, with 16 bases between. CDR3 size: 15 residues. Germline V gives CDR1 SGDLS, CDR2 YYNGEE. In DNA form, the CDR3 reads TGTGCCAGCAGCCCCGACGGAACGGGCGATCAGCCCCAGCATTTT. Translating gives CASSPDGTGDQPQHF.